The 20 T cell receptor beta chains in this list originate from one sample, sequenced in a study of blood T cell repertoires in COVID-19. The data were produced by immunoSEQ multiplex PCR, yet TCRdb's version contains in-frame clones alone and is incomplete. Of hundreds of thousands of clones listed, approximately 84% are singletons. The source material was peripheral blood. Receptors originate from a man between 35 and 55 years old with acute or convalescent COVID-19.

The chain is built from TRBV3-1 (or the pseudogene TRBV3-2) and TRBJ1-1, with a tentative D call TRBD1 (6 bases). Germline CDR1 reads LGHDT; CDR2 reads YNNKEL (reference sequence). This CDR3 spans 12 amino acids. Trimming removed 5 bases from V and 4 bases from J, with 8 bases in between. CDR3 amino acids: CASSRGTTEAFF. Here the CDR3 DNA reads TGTGCCAGCAGCAGGGGGACCACTGAAGCTTTCTTT.

This chain uses TRBV7-2 with TRBJ1-2, with 7 bases matching TRBD1. The J segment lost 6 bases and the V segment lost 5 bases, leaving 18 bases of the junction unmatched. Germline V gene data show CDR1 as SGHTA and CDR2 as FQGNSA. The CDR3 covers 17 residues. The CDR3 loop is CASSLDVSTGRMNGYTF. The CDR3 nucleotides are TGTGCCAGCAGCCTTGATGTATCGACAGGGAGGATGAATGGCTACACCTTC.

V is TRBV7-2 and J is TRBJ2-5, with TRBD2 matching over 12 bases. In germline, CDR1 is SGHTA, CDR2 FQGNSA. CDR3 length equals 17 residues. Germline trimming cut 5 bases from V and 4 bases from J; bases unmatched to any gene: 11. DNA for the CDR3: TGTGCCAGCAGCGCAAGACTAGCGGGGGCCGGGGGAGAGACCCAGTACTTC. It is translated as CASSARLAGAGGETQYF.

The chain joins TRBV7-9 to TRBJ1-1; 8 nucleotides line up with TRBD1. The ends lost 7 bases at V and 1 base at J; junction bases unmatched: 8. This CDR3 has 15 residues. Looked up from germline, CDR1 is SEHNR and CDR2 is FQNEAQ (reference sequence). CDR3 region: CASTGGNGANTEAFF. CDR3 nucleotides: TGTGCCAGCACAGGGGGCAACGGGGCGAACACTGAAGCTTTCTTT.

CDR3 in DNA: TGTGCCAGCAGTGGACAAGGGGGCCCCGCTAATGAAAAACTGTTTTTT. This encodes CASSGQGGPANEKLFF. The V call is TRBV27, the J call TRBJ1-4, with 7 bases lining up with TRBD1. With V trimmed by 5 bases and J by 3 bases, 9 bases remained unmatched. The CDR3 sequence is 16 residues long. Per germline, CDR1 MNHEY and CDR2 SMNVEV (reference sequence).

The chain employs TRBV27 and TRBJ1-5; D is uncertain. This CDR3 has 13 amino acids. The germline V and J ends were trimmed by 0 bases and 5 bases, with 5 bases remaining between them. Germline loops: CDR1 MNHEY, CDR2 SMNVEV (reference sequence). The CDR3 is CASSLSPYQPQHF. Here the CDR3 DNA reads TGTGCCAGCAGTTTATCCCCCTATCAGCCCCAGCATTTT.

The CDR3 DNA reads TGTGCCACCATCTTACAGGGGGCAGACTATGGCTACACCTTC. It yields the protein CATILQGADYGYTF. V and J are TRBV24-1 and TRBJ1-2, with 9 bases aligning to TRBD1. This CDR3 is 14 amino acids long. The trim removed 8 bases at V and 3 bases at J, leaving 6 bases unmatched. Germline CDR1 is KGHDR and CDR2 is SFDVKD.

The V call is TRBV28, the J call TRBJ2-6; 7 bases match TRBD2. From germline, CDR1 is MDHEN and CDR2 SYDVKM. The CDR3 loop spans 15 amino acids. After removal of 7 bases from V and 2 bases from J, the junction contained 5 bases not matched to a gene. The DNA of the CDR3 is TGTGCCAGCACAATGGGGGGGGCTGGGGCCAACGTCCTGACTTTC. It encodes CASTMGGAGANVLTF.

The J gene is TRBJ1-4, the V gene TRBV7-5. TRBV7-5 is flagged as a pseudogene. The CDR3 is 15 amino acids. In DNA, the CDR3 is TGTGCCAGAAACGCCTTGGGCGGGCATAATGAAAAACTGTTTTTT. As protein: CARNALGGHNEKLFF.

Worth noting for this clone: At one end the junction does not follow the germline gene, possibly because of a read error. The rearrangement links TRBV29-1 to TRBJ1-2; 8 bases match TRBD1. In germline, CDR1 is SQVTM, CDR2 ANQGSEA. The CDR3 loop spans 13 amino acids. The CDR3 protein is CSARDRTSYDYTF. The CDR3 region has the DNA TGCAGCGCAAGGGACAGGACATCCTATGACTACACCTTC.

This chain connects TRBV7-2 to TRBJ1-3, with D possibly matching TRBD1 (6 bases). The CDR3 consists of 16 residues. V was trimmed by 4 bases and J by 0 bases, leaving 13 bases between them. The V gene's germline CDR1 is SGHTA and CDR2 FQGNSA. CDR3 bases: TGTGCCAGCAGCTACGGACAGCTGAGCTCTGGAAACACCATATATTTT. Its protein product is CASSYGQLSSGNTIYF.

The rearrangement joins TRBV19 to TRBJ1-1, with 8 bases fitting TRBD1. V lost 3 bases to trimming and J lost 4 bases; unmatched junction nucleotides: 4. The CDR3 runs to 14 residues. Germline V gene lookup returns CDR1 LNHDA and CDR2 SQIVND (reference sequence). Here the CDR3 DNA reads TGTGCCAGTAGTATGGGGACAGGATCCACTGAAGCTTTCTTT. It is translated as CASSMGTGSTEAFF.

In its sample, this clone was seen once. This chain links TRBV5-1 with TRBJ2-5, with a possible D match to TRBD2 (7 bases). V dropped 1 base and J dropped 1 base, with 8 bases sitting between them. Germline CDR1 reads SGHRS; CDR2 reads YFSETQ. The length of the CDR3 is 14 residues. The CDR3 DNA reads TGCGCCAGCAGCTTGCGGGGGGCCCAAGAGACCCAGTACTTC. Translating gives CASSLRGAQETQYF. Together with reference TRBV5-1 and TRBJ2-5, the CDR3 gives the full variable domain: KAGVTQTPRYLIKTRGQQVTLSCSPISGHRSVSWYQQTPGQGLQFLFEYFSETQRNKGNFPGRFSGRQFSNSRSEMNVSTLELGDSALYLCASSLRGAQETQYFGPGTRLLVL.

The rearrangement joins TRBV4-3 to TRBJ1-5, with D maybe TRBD1 (6 bases). CDR3 length: 14 amino acids. The V end was cut by 0 bases, the J end by 6 bases, with 9 bases between. Germline V gene data show CDR1 as LGHNA and CDR2 as YSLEER. The CDR3, as DNA: TGCGCCAGCAGCCAAGAAACAGGGTCTCAGCCCCAGCATTTT. Protein product: CASSQETGSQPQHF.

CDR3 sequence (DNA): TGTGCCAGCAGTTTGTTGCGGGGGGCCGGGGATACGCAGTATTTT. Its protein is CASSLLRGAGDTQYF. The rearrangement links TRBV28 to TRBJ2-3; 8 bases are a match to TRBD2. The junction had 8 bases not matched to a gene; V was cut back by 3 bases and J by 6 bases. The CDR3 contains 15 residues. Germline loops: CDR1 MDHEN, CDR2 SYDVKM.

In its sample, this clone was seen a few times. The chain recombines TRBV10-3 with TRBJ1-3; D gene uncertain. V was pared by 4 bases and J by 0 bases, with 10 bases between. CDR1 is ENHRY and CDR2 is SYGVKD in the germline V gene. The CDR3 spans 15 residues. CDR3 nucleotides: TGTGCCATCAGTGCAACTACAAGCTCTGGAAACACCATATATTTT. This translates into CAISATTSSGNTIYF.

V usage is TRBV7-2 and J usage is TRBJ1-2, with D possibly being TRBD1 (6 bases). The V gene lost 5 bases and the J gene lost 4 bases, with 14 bases spanning the gap. This CDR3 region has 14 residues. The V gene's germline CDR1 is SGHTA and CDR2 FQGNSA. For the CDR3, the DNA is TGTGCCAGCAGCCCTCAGACAGGACTCTATGGCTACACCTTC. It codes for CASSPQTGLYGYTF.

As DNA, the CDR3 is TGTGCCAGCAGTTCCGCCGGAGGGCAACGTCAGCCCCAGCATTTT. Protein sequence: CASSSAGGQRQPQHF. The chain combines TRBV27 with TRBJ1-5; D ambiguous. Germline values: CDR1 MNHEY, CDR2 SMNVEV (reference sequence). This CDR3 is 15 amino acids long. The V end was cut by 4 bases, the J end by 6 bases, with 16 bases between.

The sample holds a few counts of this clone. CDR3 protein: CASSLSRVGNEQFF. The CDR3 bases are TGCGCCAGCAGCTTGTCCAGGGTTGGCAATGAGCAGTTCTTC. The chain employs TRBV5-1 and TRBJ2-1; TRBD1 might be the D (5 bases). CDR1 SGHRS and CDR2 YFSETQ come from the germline V gene. V lost 1 base and J 6 bases, leaving 11 bases between the germline ends. The CDR3 is made up of 14 amino acids.

This clone was picked up one time. V usage is TRBV19 and J usage is TRBJ1-4, with D unclear. V gave up 11 bases and J gave up 8 bases, with 24 bases separating them. Germline loops: CDR1 LNHDA, CDR2 SQIVND (reference sequence). CDR3 size: 15 residues. This CDR3 reads CARNPGFGAGEKLFF. CDR3 nucleotide sequence: TGTGCCCGAAATCCTGGGTTTGGAGCGGGCGAAAAACTGTTTTTT.